This TCR beta chain was retrieved from a study of blood T cell repertoires in COVID-19. Each participant's cohort was designated according to participant-reported clinical history. Measured with immunoSEQ multiplex PCR; TCRdb has only the in-frame clones, and not every one. The sample records over 100,000 clones, roughly 84% being singletons. This receptor was taken from a woman younger than 45 who had recovered from COVID-19. Material for sequencing was PBMCs or T cells enriched from blood (not recorded which).

The CDR3 here is CSVGQTNEKLFF. CDR3 bases: TGCAGCGTGGGACAAACTAATGAAAAACTGTTTTTT. The V and J genes are TRBV29-1 and TRBJ1-4; tentatively, D is TRBD1 (6 bases). Germline CDR1 SQVTM, CDR2 ANQGSEA. V was shortened by 6 bases and J by 1 base, with 6 bases between the two germline ends. CDR3 length: 12 residues. Full variable domain (outside the CDR3, taken from reference TRBV29-1 and TRBJ1-4): SAVISQKPSRDICQRGTSLTIQCQVDSQVTMMFWYRQQPGQSLTLIATANQGSEATYESGFVIDKFPISRPNLTFSTLTVSNMSPEDSSIYLCSVGQTNEKLFFGSGTQLSVL.